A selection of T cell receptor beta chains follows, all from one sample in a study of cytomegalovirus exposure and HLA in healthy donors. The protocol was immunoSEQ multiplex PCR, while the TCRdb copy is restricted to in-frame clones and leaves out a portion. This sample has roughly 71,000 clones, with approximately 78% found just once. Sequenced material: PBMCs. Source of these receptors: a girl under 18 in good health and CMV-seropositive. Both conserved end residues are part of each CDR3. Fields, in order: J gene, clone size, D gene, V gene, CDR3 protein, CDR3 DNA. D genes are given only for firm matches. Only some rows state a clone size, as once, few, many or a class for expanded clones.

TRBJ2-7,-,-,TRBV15,CATSMNYLYEQYF,TGTGCCACCAGCATGAACTACCTCTACGAGCAGTACTTC
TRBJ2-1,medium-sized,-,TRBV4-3,CASSQDTPSVNEQFF,TGCGCCAGCAGCCAAGATACCCCTAGCGTCAATGAGCAGTTCTTC
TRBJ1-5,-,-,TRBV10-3,CAISGQTNQPQHF,TGTGCCATCAGTGGACAGACCAATCAGCCCCAGCATTTT
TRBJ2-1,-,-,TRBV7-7,CASSLAGGDNEQFF,TGTGCCAGCAGCTTAGCGGGAGGAGACAATGAGCAGTTCTTC
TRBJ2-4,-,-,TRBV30,CAWTRGAKNIQYF,TGTGCCTGGACTCGTGGCGCCAAAAACATTCAGTACTTC
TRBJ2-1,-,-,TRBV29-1,CSAPSEQGSYNEQFF,TGCAGCGCCCCCTCTGAGCAGGGCTCCTACAATGAGCAGTTCTTC
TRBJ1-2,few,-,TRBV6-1,CASSELAGDGYTF,TGTGCCAGCAGTGAACTGGCAGGGGATGGCTACACCTTC
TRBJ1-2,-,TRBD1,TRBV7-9,CASSLGLGQGVHGYTF,TGTGCCAGCAGCTTAGGGCTGGGACAGGGCGTTCATGGCTACACCTTC
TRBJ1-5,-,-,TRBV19,CASSESQPQHF,TGTGCCAGTAGCGAGAGTCAGCCCCAGCATTTT
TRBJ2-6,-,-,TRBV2,CASSRDGGSGANVLTF,TGTGCCAGCTCCCGGGACGGGGGCTCTGGGGCCAACGTCCTGACTTTC
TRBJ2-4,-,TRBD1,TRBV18,CASSPWTGWVGKNIQYF,TGTGCCAGCTCACCCTGGACAGGGTGGGTGGGCAAAAACATTCAGTACTTC
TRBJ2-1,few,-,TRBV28,CASSLGLYDYNEQFF,TGTGCCAGCAGTTTAGGACTCTACGACTACAATGAGCAGTTCTTC
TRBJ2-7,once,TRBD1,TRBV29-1,CSVRTGGGRYEQYF,TGCAGCGTCCGGACAGGGGGCGGTCGGTACGAGCAGTACTTC
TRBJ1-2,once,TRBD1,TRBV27,CASSFKNLPTGNYGYTF,TGTGCCAGCAGTTTCAAAAACCTCCCGACAGGGAACTATGGCTACACCTTC
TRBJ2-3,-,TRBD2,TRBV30,CAAREGRSSDTQYF,TGTGCTGCGCGGGAGGGCCGAAGCTCAGATACGCAGTATTTT
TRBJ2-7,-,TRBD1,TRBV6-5,CASSYSGQGAGEQYF,TGTGCCAGCAGTTACTCGGGACAGGGGGCGGGCGAGCAGTACTTC
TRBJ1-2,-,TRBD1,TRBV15,CATSREAGGFSGYTF,TGTGCCACCAGCAGAGAGGCAGGGGGGTTTTCTGGCTACACCTTC
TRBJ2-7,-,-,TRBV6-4,CASSSLAESYEQYF,TGTGCCAGCTCCTCTCTGGCGGAGAGCTACGAGCAGTACTTC
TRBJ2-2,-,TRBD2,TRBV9,CASSPRGSGIGELFF,TGTGCCAGCAGCCCCCGAGGTAGCGGGATCGGGGAGCTGTTTTTT
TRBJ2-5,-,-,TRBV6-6,CASRAGPSQETQYF,TGTGCCAGCAGGGCAGGGCCCAGCCAAGAGACCCAGTACTTC
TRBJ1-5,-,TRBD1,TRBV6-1,CASSENRGVGNQPQHF,TGTGCCAGCAGTGAGAACAGGGGAGTCGGCAATCAGCCCCAGCATTTT
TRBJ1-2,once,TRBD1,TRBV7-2,CASSLDSTGADNHGYTF,TGTGCCAGCAGCTTAGACTCAACAGGGGCCGATAATCATGGCTACACCTTC
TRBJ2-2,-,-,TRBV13,CASSFNTALTGELFF,TGTGCCAGCAGCTTTAATACAGCCCTCACCGGGGAGCTGTTTTTT
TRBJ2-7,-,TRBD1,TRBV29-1,CSVEDLDRGDEQYF,TGCAGCGTTGAAGACTTGGACAGGGGAGACGAGCAGTACTTC
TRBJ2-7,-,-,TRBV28,CASTSIRLADLFSYEQYF,TGTGCCAGCACCTCCATTAGGTTAGCGGACCTATTCTCCTACGAGCAGTACTTC
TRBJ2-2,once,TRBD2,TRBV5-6,CASSSLTSGGSRRELFF,TGTGCCAGCAGCTCCTTGACTAGCGGGGGATCGAGACGGGAGCTGTTTTTT
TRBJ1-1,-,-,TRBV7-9,CASSSQGFSEAFF,TGTGCCAGCAGCTCGCAGGGGTTCTCTGAAGCTTTCTTT
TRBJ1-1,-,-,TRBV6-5,CASRTIALNTEAFF,TGTGCCAGCAGAACGATAGCCCTGAACACTGAAGCTTTCTTT
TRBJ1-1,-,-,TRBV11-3,CASSSTGFTEAFF,TGTGCCAGCAGCTCCACAGGGTTCACTGAAGCTTTCTTT
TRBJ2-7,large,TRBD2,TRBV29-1,CSGAGGSSYEQYF,TGCAGCGGAGCGGGAGGAAGCTCCTACGAGCAGTACTTC
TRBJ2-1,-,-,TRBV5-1,CASRWEYNEQFF,TGCGCCAGCAGGTGGGAGTACAATGAGCAGTTCTTC
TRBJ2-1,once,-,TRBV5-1,CASSFSSIFNEQFF,TGCGCCAGCAGCTTTTCAAGCATTTTCAATGAGCAGTTCTTC
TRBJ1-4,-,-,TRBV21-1,CASTLQGSNEKLFF,TGTGCCAGCACCCTACAGGGTTCAAATGAAAAACTGTTTTTT
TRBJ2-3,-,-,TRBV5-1,CASSLVSHTDTQYF,TGCGCCAGCAGCTTGGTTTCCCACACAGATACGCAGTATTTT
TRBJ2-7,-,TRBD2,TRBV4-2,CASSHLAGGLYEQYF,TGTGCCAGCAGCCACTTAGCGGGGGGGCTCTACGAGCAGTACTTC
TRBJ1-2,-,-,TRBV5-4,CASSLLGASLFYGYTF,TGTGCCAGCAGCTTGCTTGGGGCCTCTCTATTTTATGGCTACACCTTC
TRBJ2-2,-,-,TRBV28,CASRAGPGELFF,TGTGCCAGCAGAGCAGGTCCCGGGGAGCTGTTTTTT
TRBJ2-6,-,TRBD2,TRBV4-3,CASSQGSSGRAFILSGANVLTF,TGCGCCAGCAGCCAAGGTTCTAGCGGGAGGGCATTCATACTCTCTGGGGCCAACGTCCTGACTTTC
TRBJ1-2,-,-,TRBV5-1,CASSPTADNYGYTF,TGCGCCAGCAGTCCCACAGCCGATAACTATGGCTACACCTTC
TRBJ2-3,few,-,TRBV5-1,CASSLGLVDTQYF,TGCGCCAGCAGCTTGGGCCTAGTAGATACGCAGTATTTT
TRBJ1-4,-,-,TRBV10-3,CAISGDREGKLFF,TGTGCCATCAGTGGGGACCGGGAGGGAAAACTGTTTTTT
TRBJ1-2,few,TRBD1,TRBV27,CASSPQGTYGYTF,TGTGCCAGCAGTCCACAGGGGACGTATGGCTACACCTTC
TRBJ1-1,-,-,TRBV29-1,CSSARTDEAFF,TGCAGCTCCGCCAGGACAGATGAAGCTTTCTTT
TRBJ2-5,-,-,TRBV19,CASNPGSRAETQYF,TGTGCCAGTAACCCCGGGTCCCGCGCAGAGACCCAGTACTTC
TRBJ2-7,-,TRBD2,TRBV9,CASSSPGTSGREQYF,TGTGCCAGCAGCTCCCCCGGGACTAGCGGGAGGGAGCAGTACTTC